A selection of T cell receptor beta chains follows, all from one sample in a study of early T cells in non-severe SARS-CoV-2 infection. MiXCR was run by TCRdb on the 5' RACE reads, yielding one entry per CDR3 protein. The sample shows nearly 95,000 distinct CDR3 sequences, around 17% of them seen only once. This sample comprised whole blood, obtained at baseline. Source of these receptors: an adult who was a healthcare worker with PCR-confirmed SARS-CoV-2 infection or an uninfected control (not recorded which). Both conserved end residues are part of each CDR3. A D gene is named only where the DNA matches it firmly. A row's size may be missing; if present it is once, few, many or a size class.

clone size | D gene | J gene | V gene | CDR3 DNA | CDR3 protein
- | TRBD2 | TRBJ2-1 | TRBV3-1 | TGTGCCAGCAGCCAAACCAGCGGGAGTAGGGATGAGCAGTTCTTC | CASSQTSGSRDEQFF
- | TRBD2 | TRBJ2-1 | TRBV20-1 | TGCAGTGCTAGCGGGCTAGCGGGAAGTGAGCAGTTCTTC | CSASGLAGSEQFF
few | TRBD2 | TRBJ2-5 | TRBV10-2 | TGCGCCAGCAGTTCCGGGACTACCATAGAGACCCAGTACTTC | CASSSGTTIETQYF
- | TRBD1 | TRBJ2-3 | TRBV6-1 | TGTGCCAGCAGTGAAGCGGGTCCGGACAGGGATACGCAGTATTTT | CASSEAGPDRDTQYF
- | - | TRBJ2-3 | TRBV19 | TGTGCCAGTAGTACTACCGGAGGAGATACGCAGTATTTT | CASSTTGGDTQYF
- | TRBD2 | TRBJ2-7 | TRBV15 | TGTGCCACCAGCTCCCAGACTAGCGGGAAGCACGAGCAGTACTTC | CATSSQTSGKHEQYF
- | - | TRBJ2-3 | TRBV15 | TGTGCCACCAGCAGAGATAGGGGGGGTACAGATACGCAGTATTTT | CATSRDRGGTDTQYF
- | TRBD2 | TRBJ2-1 | TRBV4-3 | TGCGCCAGCAGCCAAGACCGGACTAGCACTAATGAGCAGTTCTTC | CASSQDRTSTNEQFF
many | - | TRBJ1-3 | TRBV7-6 | TGTGCCAGCAGCTTAAACGCAGGGGGAAACACCATATATTTT | CASSLNAGGNTIYF
few | - | TRBJ2-3 | TRBV7-2 | TGTGCCAGCACCCCGGAGCTCACAGATACGCAGTATTTT | CASTPELTDTQYF
few | - | TRBJ2-7 | TRBV12-3/TRBV12-4 | TGTGCCAGCAGTCCCCCCCGTAGCAGGGTGGTCTACGAGCAGTACTTC | CASSPPRSRVVYEQYF
- | TRBD2 | TRBJ2-3 | TRBV28 | TGTGCCAGCTCTGTGCTGGGACTAGCGGGAGGTGCTAGCACAGATACGCAGTATTTT | CASSVLGLAGGASTDTQYF
few | - | TRBJ2-1 | TRBV11-3 | TGTGCCAGCAGCTTAGGTGGTGGGGGAAATGAGCAGTTCTTC | CASSLGGGGNEQFF
- | - | TRBJ2-7 | TRBV28 | TGTGCCAGCAGTTTGGGGGGAATCGTCTCCTACGAGCAGTACTTC | CASSLGGIVSYEQYF
- | - | TRBJ1-2 | TRBV12-3/TRBV12-4 | TGTGCCAGCAAGCCGACAGACGGAGCTAACTATGGCTACACCTTC | CASKPTDGANYGYTF
- | TRBD2 | TRBJ2-3 | TRBV6-5 | TGTGCCAGCAGTTACTCGATGCTAGCGGGAGCGCAGTATTTT | CASSYSMLAGAQYF
- | TRBD2 | TRBJ2-3 | TRBV4-3 | TGCGCCAGCAGCCCGGGACTAGCGTTCCCAAGCACAGATACGCAGTATTTT | CASSPGLAFPSTDTQYF
few | TRBD2 | TRBJ2-7 | TRBV20-1 | TGCAGTGCTAGGGGCGGGACTAGTCTTCACGAGCAGTACTTC | CSARGGTSLHEQYF
- | - | TRBJ1-1 | TRBV5-6 | TGTGCCACCGGACAGATAAAGAACACTGAAGCTTTCTTT | CATGQIKNTEAFF
few | TRBD2 | TRBJ2-1 | TRBV4-1 | TGCGCCAGCAGCCAAGCGCCCGCGGGAGGGCCGGGTGAGCAGTTCTTC | CASSQAPAGGPGEQFF
- | TRBD2 | TRBJ2-1 | TRBV7-2 | TGTGCCAGCAGCCCCCCTCCGGCGGGAGCCTACAATGAGCAGTTCTTC | CASSPPPAGAYNEQFF
- | TRBD2 | TRBJ2-5 | TRBV5-1 | TGCGCCAGCAGCCCACTAGCGGGAGAAGAGACCCAGTACTTC | CASSPLAGEETQYF
few | - | TRBJ2-1 | TRBV6-4 | TGTGCCAGCAGACAAACAGGGTCGCATGAGCAGTTCTTC | CASRQTGSHEQFF
- | TRBD2 | TRBJ2-2 | TRBV5-4 | TGTGCCAGCAGCCCTGGACTAGCGGGAGTCGAGAAAGCCGGGGAGCTGTTTTTT | CASSPGLAGVEKAGELFF
- | - | TRBJ2-1 | TRBV20-1 | TGCAGTGCCTACGGACTACTGCCCTATGAGCAGTTCTTC | CSAYGLLPYEQFF
- | - | TRBJ1-2 | TRBV14 | TGTGCCAGCAGCCTCGGCAGGTTCGAGTACACCTTC | CASSLGRFEYTF
few | - | TRBJ2-1 | TRBV4-1 | TGCGCCAGCAGCCCACCGGGAAGGATCGATGAGCAGTTCTTC | CASSPPGRIDEQFF
- | - | TRBJ2-3 | TRBV20-1 | TGCAGTGCTATTGCATTAGGGCGCACATATGATACGCAGTATTTT | CSAIALGRTYDTQYF
many | TRBD1 | TRBJ2-1 | TRBV7-6 | TGTGCCAGCAGCTCAGGGACAGTGTGGAATGAGCAGTTCTTC | CASSSGTVWNEQFF